This TCR beta chain was captured in a study of blood T cell repertoires in COVID-19. Sequencing was performed with immunoSEQ multiplex PCR; in TCRdb, only in-frame clones are kept and a portion is missing. This sample carries over 50,000 clones, about 78% of them seen once, and the ten largest clones take about 20%. Looked up from germline, CDR1 is SGHNT and CDR2 is YYREEE (reference sequence). The V and J ends lost 7 bases and 7 bases, in that order; junction bases with no gene match: 5. The CDR3 has 14 residues. The source material was peripheral blood. The V gene is TRBV5-4, the J gene TRBJ2-2, with 12 bases identical to TRBD1. The TCR originated in a man older than 75 with active or convalescent COVID-19. CDR3 sequence (DNA): TGTGCCAGCGGGACAGGGGGCCTGGGCGGGGAGCTGTTTTTT. It yields the protein CASGTGGLGGELFF.